What follows are 17 T cell receptor beta chains derived from one specimen sequenced in a study of Ad26.COV2.S vaccination and SARS-CoV-2 variants. Treatment specified: around 19 received Ad26.COV2.S at low or high dose, single or two shots; five or six received placebo; per-sample allocation not given. Material that was analyzed had been drawn on day 63 after the first vaccine or placebo injection. Method: immunoSEQ multiplex PCR; TCRdb's copy keeps in-frame clones and lacks some. The data show 300,000 to 400,000 clones, with about 82% seen just once and around 1.9% held by the top ten. The sample was peripheral blood, taken in a trial of Ad26.COV2.S vaccine versus placebo. These receptor sequences come from a person between 18 and 59 years old who received the Ad26.COV2.S COVID-19 vaccine or a placebo.

The chain has TRBV7-2 and TRBJ2-7; the D gene is possibly TRBD1 (6 bases). Germline CDR1 reads SGHTA; CDR2 reads FQGNSA. Trimming pared 4 bases from V and 4 bases from J, leaving 11 bases between. This CDR3 is 13 amino acids long. The CDR3: CASSSGQRYEQYF. In nucleotides, the CDR3 is TGTGCCAGCAGCTCAGGACAGCGGTACGAGCAGTACTTC.

The chain combines TRBV7-9 with TRBJ1-6; no clear D gene. Germline loops: CDR1 SEHNR, CDR2 FQNEAQ (reference sequence). V was clipped by 2 bases and J by 6 bases, with 5 bases between them. There are 13 residues in the CDR3. The CDR3 coding sequence is TGTGCCAGCAGCTTACTCGCTAATTCACCCCTCCACTTT. Protein product: CASSLLANSPLHF.

Notes on this clone: Other nucleotide sequences in the sample specify the same CDR3. V usage is TRBV25-1 and J usage is TRBJ1-1, with 7 bases that match TRBD1. CDR3 size: 14 residues. The germline V gene encodes CDR1 MGHDK and CDR2 SYGVNS. V lost 4 bases and J lost 1; bases outside the gene matches: 3. The CDR3 protein is CASSVGQKNTEAFF. The CDR3 nucleotides read TGTGCCAGCAGTGTGGGACAGAAGAACACTGAAGCTTTCTTT.

DNA of the CDR3: TGTGCCAGCAGTACGGGGAGGCCTGAAGCTTTCTTT. Translating gives CASSTGRPEAFF. The chain is built from TRBV6-2 or TRBV6-3 and TRBJ1-1; D remains ambiguous. CDR1 and CDR2 from the germline V gene are MNHEY and SVGEGT. The V end was cut by 5 bases, the J end by 6 bases, with 10 bases between. This CDR3 is 12 amino acids long.

This sequence joins TRBV5-1 and TRBJ2-2; D perhaps matches TRBD2 (5 bases). This CDR3 contains 18 residues. Germline CDR1 SGHRS, CDR2 YFSETQ. Between the trimmed V and J ends, which lost 4 bases and 0 bases, there was a span of 19 bases. The CDR3 loop reads CASSHRRGSKPNTGELFF. The CDR3 bases are TGCGCCAGCAGCCATCGACGCGGGTCAAAGCCGAACACCGGGGAGCTGTTTTTT.

The chain joins TRBV5-1 to TRBJ1-6; TRBD1 might be the D (6 bases). Germline CDR1 and CDR2: SGHRS and YFSETQ. This CDR3 has 14 residues. V lost 2 bases to trimming and J lost 8 bases, with 11 bases between them. DNA of the CDR3: TGCGCCAGCAGCTTAGGGGGGAAGGATTCACCCCTCCACTTT. As protein: CASSLGGKDSPLHF.

The chain carries TRBV30 and TRBJ2-2; no definite D call. Germline V gene data show CDR1 as GTSNPN and CDR2 as SVGIG (reference sequence). There are 14 residues in the CDR3. The V end was cut by 5 bases, the J end by 1 base, with 11 bases between. This chain's CDR3 is CAWGRQKNTGELFF. The CDR3 DNA is TGTGCCTGGGGGCGGCAGAAGAACACCGGGGAGCTGTTTTTT.

The gene calls are TRBV27 and TRBJ2-2; 8 nucleotides line up with TRBD2. The junction had 10 bases not matched to a gene; V was cut back by 5 bases and J by 5 bases. The CDR3 covers 16 residues. From germline, CDR1 is MNHEY and CDR2 SMNVEV (reference sequence). The CDR3 sequence: CASSGRAPGGTGELFF. CDR3 sequence (DNA): TGTGCCAGCAGTGGCCGGGCCCCGGGGGGGACCGGGGAGCTGTTTTTT.

This rearrangement joins TRBV30 to TRBJ1-3, with D unresolved. Trimming cost V 1 base and J 1 base, with 5 bases left between them. Germline values: CDR1 GTSNPN, CDR2 SVGIG (reference sequence). This CDR3 is 13 amino acids long. The CDR3 here is CAWSGPSGNTIYF. The CDR3 DNA sequence: TGTGCCTGGAGTGGACCGTCTGGAAACACCATATATTTT.

This chain joins TRBV3-1 (or the pseudogene TRBV3-2) and TRBJ2-1, with 9 bases identical to TRBD1. CDR3 length: 15 residues. The germline CDR1 and CDR2 sequences are LGHDT and YNNKEL (reference sequence). Trimming at V came to 4 bases and at J to 2 bases, leaving 3 bases not matched to a gene. CDR3 DNA sequence: TGTGCCAGCAGCCGGGGGACAGGGACCTACAATGAGCAGTTCTTC. It is translated as CASSRGTGTYNEQFF.

V is TRBV5-1 and J is TRBJ1-2; D remains unclear. Trimming shortened V by 0 bases and J by 2 bases, and 14 bases separated the two germline ends. CDR1 and CDR2 from the germline V gene are SGHRS and YFSETQ. The CDR3 loop spans 16 amino acids. The DNA for the CDR3 is TGCGCCAGCAGCTTGGCCTCCCGGGGAGGGAACTATGGCTACACCTTC. It encodes CASSLASRGGNYGYTF.

In its sample, this clone was seen once. The chain combines TRBV30 with TRBJ1-2, with D tentatively TRBD1 (6 bases). This CDR3 comprises 14 residues. V lost 2 bases and J lost 8, with 18 bases in between. The germline V gene encodes CDR1 GTSNPN and CDR2 SVGIG (reference sequence). The DNA of the CDR3 is TGTGCCTGGAGTACACGAAGGGGGGAGTTCGGCTACACCTTC. Amino acids: CAWSTRRGEFGYTF.

The rearrangement joins TRBV24-1 to TRBJ2-2, with D maybe TRBD2 (5 bases). In germline, CDR1 is KGHDR, CDR2 SFDVKD. V was clipped by 4 bases and J by 7 bases, with 9 bases between them. The CDR3 has 13 residues. The CDR3: CATSDREVGELFF. The DNA of the CDR3 is TGTGCCACCAGTGACCGGGAAGTCGGGGAGCTGTTTTTT.

CDR3 in amino acids: CATRTGSNYGYTF. CDR3 bases: TGTGCCACCCGGACAGGGTCGAATTATGGCTACACCTTC. The chain has TRBV7-2 and TRBJ1-2; 8 nucleotides agree with TRBD1. The trim removed 10 bases at V and 5 bases at J, leaving 9 bases unmatched. CDR1 and CDR2 (germline): SGHTA, FQGNSA. The CDR3 has 13 amino acids.

The chain couples TRBV29-1 to TRBJ1-4; 11 bases match TRBD1. The CDR3 consists of 14 residues. The ends lost 7 bases at V and 7 bases at J; junction bases unmatched: 8. In germline, CDR1 is SQVTM, CDR2 ANQGSEA. CDR3 DNA: TGCAGCGCTGGACAGGGGGCGCTTAGTGAAAAACTGTTTTTT. Translating gives CSAGQGALSEKLFF.

In its sample, this clone was seen once. The chain couples TRBV4-3 to TRBJ2-5; D is possibly TRBD1 (6 bases). Looked up from germline, CDR1 is LGHNA and CDR2 is YSLEER. The CDR3 length is 15 residues. Trimming left V 4 bases short and J 1 base short, with 13 bases between. The CDR3 reads CASSPLTGVQETQYF. CDR3 in DNA: TGCGCCAGCAGCCCCCTGACAGGAGTCCAAGAGACCCAGTACTTC.

This clone was picked up one time. For the CDR3, the DNA is TGTGCCAGCAGTTTGGGAGGAACCTCTAACTATGGCTACACCTTC. This sequence encodes CASSLGGTSNYGYTF. The rearrangement joins TRBV6-5 to TRBJ1-2; D unresolved. CDR3 length: 15 amino acids. V lost 4 bases, J lost 0 bases, and 12 bases lay in between. CDR1 MNHEY and CDR2 SVGAGI come from the germline V gene.